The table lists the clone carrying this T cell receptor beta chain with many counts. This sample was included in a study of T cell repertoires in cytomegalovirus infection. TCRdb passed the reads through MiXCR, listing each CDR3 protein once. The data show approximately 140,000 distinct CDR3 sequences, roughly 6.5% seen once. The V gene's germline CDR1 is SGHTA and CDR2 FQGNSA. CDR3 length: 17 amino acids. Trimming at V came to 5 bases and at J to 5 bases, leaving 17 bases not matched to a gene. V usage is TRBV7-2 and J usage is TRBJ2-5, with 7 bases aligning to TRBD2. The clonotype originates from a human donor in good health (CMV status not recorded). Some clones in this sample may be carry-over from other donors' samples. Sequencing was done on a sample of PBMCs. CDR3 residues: CASSRNRVGSGAETQYF. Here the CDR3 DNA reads TGTGCCAGCAGCCGAAATCGGGTGGGAAGCGGGGCCGAGACCCAGTACTTC.